This is a list of T cell receptor beta chains from one sample in a study of cytomegalovirus exposure and HLA in healthy donors. Some clones are missing from TCRdb's copy, which holds only in-frame ones; the method was immunoSEQ multiplex PCR. This table holds 130,000 or so clones, over 75% found once. Sequenced sample: PBMCs. The source is a woman aged 18-29 years in good health and CMV-seronegative. Both conserved end residues are part of each CDR3. Each record gives: J gene, clone size, V gene, D gene, CDR3 DNA, CDR3 protein. A D gene is named only where the DNA matches it firmly. The listing skips clone size in some rows; elsewhere it reads once, few, many or a size class.

j_call: TRBJ1-2; clone_size: once; v_call: TRBV2; d_call: .; cdr3_nt: TGTGCCAGCAGTGAAGTGCCGGGTCTCTATGGCTACACCTTC; cdr3_aa: CASSEVPGLYGYTF
j_call: TRBJ2-4; clone_size: .; v_call: TRBV2; d_call: .; cdr3_nt: TGTGCCAGCAACGACAGGACTAGGACCAAAAACATTCAGTACTTC; cdr3_aa: CASNDRTRTKNIQYF
j_call: TRBJ2-4; clone_size: .; v_call: TRBV29-1; d_call: .; cdr3_nt: TGCAGCGTTCGCGGGGGCGCTACCAAAAACATTCAGTACTTC; cdr3_aa: CSVRGGATKNIQYF
j_call: TRBJ1-1; clone_size: .; v_call: TRBV29-1; d_call: TRBD1; cdr3_nt: TGCAGCGCTTCGGGACAGGGGGCACCGCAAGCTTTCTTT; cdr3_aa: CSASGQGAPQAFF
j_call: TRBJ1-2; clone_size: .; v_call: TRBV6-5; d_call: TRBD1; cdr3_nt: TGTGCCAGCAGTCGCATAACAGGGGACTATGGCTACACCTTC; cdr3_aa: CASSRITGDYGYTF
j_call: TRBJ1-6; clone_size: .; v_call: TRBV7-2; d_call: TRBD1; cdr3_nt: TGTGCCAGCAGCCCAGGGCAGACAGGGTCGAATTCACCCCTCCACTTT; cdr3_aa: CASSPGQTGSNSPLHF
j_call: TRBJ1-2; clone_size: .; v_call: TRBV6-5; d_call: .; cdr3_nt: TGTGCCAGCAGTTTTGCGGGGTTTCCTAACTATGGCTACACCTTC; cdr3_aa: CASSFAGFPNYGYTF
j_call: TRBJ2-1; clone_size: .; v_call: TRBV19; d_call: .; cdr3_nt: TGTGCCAGTCGAGAACCCCCCTACAATGAGCAGTTCTTC; cdr3_aa: CASREPPYNEQFF
j_call: TRBJ2-7; clone_size: .; v_call: TRBV7-2; d_call: TRBD1; cdr3_nt: TGTGCCAGCAGCTTGGGACAGTACTACGGATCTCTCTACGAGCAGTACTTC; cdr3_aa: CASSLGQYYGSLYEQYF
j_call: TRBJ1-1; clone_size: .; v_call: TRBV5-4; d_call: .; cdr3_nt: TGTGCCAGCAGCTTGAGAAGGGGCGTTGACAACACTGAAGCTTTCTTT; cdr3_aa: CASSLRRGVDNTEAFF
j_call: TRBJ2-3; clone_size: .; v_call: TRBV5-1; d_call: .; cdr3_nt: TGCGCCAGCAGCTACCGGAGCACAGATACGCAGTATTTT; cdr3_aa: CASSYRSTDTQYF
j_call: TRBJ2-7; clone_size: once; v_call: TRBV6-5; d_call: .; cdr3_nt: TGTGCCAGCAGAAGAGAGTCCAAGCAGTACTTC; cdr3_aa: CASRRESKQYF
j_call: TRBJ2-2; clone_size: .; v_call: TRBV14; d_call: .; cdr3_nt: TGTGCCAGCAGCCAAGAGCTTATGACTTTTACCGGGGAGCTGTTTTTT; cdr3_aa: CASSQELMTFTGELFF
j_call: TRBJ1-2; clone_size: .; v_call: TRBV6-5; d_call: TRBD1; cdr3_nt: TGTGCCAGCAGTTACCATGACAGGGGGCCTGGCTACACCTTC; cdr3_aa: CASSYHDRGPGYTF